The rows below give T cell receptor beta chains drawn from one sample of a study of beta chain features in type 1 diabetes. TCRdb's table, derived via immunoSEQ multiplex PCR, lists solely in-frame clones and lacks some. The table records about 270,000 clones, roughly an eighth of them present only once. The sample taken for sequencing was naive CD4+ T cells from blood. The receptors were sampled from a man between 25 and 39 years old with type 1 diabetes. CDR3s include the opening cysteine and the closing phenylalanine or tryptophan. Fields, in order: V gene, clone size, D gene, J gene, CDR3 protein, CDR3 DNA. A D gene is named only where the DNA matches it firmly. Clone size is shown for a subset of rows, as once, few, many or a class of expanded clone.

TRBV6-1,few,-,TRBJ2-2,CASSPLVLTGELFF,TGTGCCAGCAGCCCCCTCGTATTAACCGGGGAGCTGTTTTTT
TRBV19,few,-,TRBJ1-1,CASSIRVRTEAFF,TGTGCCAGTAGTATCCGGGTACGGACTGAAGCTTTCTTT
TRBV30,-,TRBD2,TRBJ2-3,CAWSLRGLVMGQYF,TGTGCCTGGAGTCTCCGAGGACTAGTTATGGGGCAGTATTTT
TRBV6-6,few,-,TRBJ2-3,CASSNGGGSRDTQYF,TGTGCCAGCAGCAACGGGGGCGGGAGTCGGGATACGCAGTATTTT
TRBV4-3,-,-,TRBJ2-5,CASSQDFSQETQYF,TGCGCCAGCAGCCAAGATTTCAGTCAAGAGACCCAGTACTTC
TRBV15,few,TRBD1,TRBJ1-3,CATSSDRAGNTIYF,TGTGCCACCAGCAGTGACAGGGCCGGAAACACCATATATTTT
TRBV4-2,few,-,TRBJ1-1,CASSQDPGYDTEAFF,TGTGCCAGCAGCCAAGATCCAGGGTACGACACTGAAGCTTTCTTT
TRBV5-4,-,TRBD2,TRBJ2-3,CASSSSRLAGVSTDTQYF,TGTGCCAGCAGTTCGAGCCGACTAGCGGGAGTTAGCACAGATACGCAGTATTTT
TRBV18,-,-,TRBJ2-7,CASSPAGSYEQYF,TGTGCCAGCTCACCCGCCGGGTCCTACGAGCAGTACTTC
TRBV29-1,once,-,TRBJ2-1,CSASASYNEQFF,TGCAGCGCCAGCGCTTCCTACAATGAGCAGTTCTTC
TRBV15,-,-,TRBJ2-6,CATSMGRYGGGANVLTF,TGTGCCACCAGCATGGGGCGCTACGGCGGTGGGGCCAACGTCCTGACTTTC
TRBV5-4,few,-,TRBJ2-7,CASSTRTYPYEQYF,TGTGCCAGCAGCACACGGACTTACCCCTACGAGCAGTACTTC
TRBV6-9,few,TRBD2,TRBJ2-5,CASSPSGSKETQYF,TGTGCCAGCAGTCCCAGCGGGAGTAAAGAGACCCAGTACTTC
TRBV27,few,TRBD1,TRBJ2-7,CASSTGTGNHEQYF,TGTGCCAGCAGTACCGGGACAGGGAACCACGAGCAGTACTTC
TRBV7-2,few,TRBD2,TRBJ2-7,CASSPGTSAYEQYF,TGTGCCAGCAGCCCCGGGACTAGCGCCTACGAGCAGTACTTC
TRBV10-3,few,-,TRBJ2-1,CAISESGQDTKGQFF,TGTGCCATCAGTGAGTCTGGCCAGGACACAAAGGGGCAGTTCTTC
TRBV7-2,-,-,TRBJ2-5,CASSLRQVTETQYF,TGTGCCAGCAGCTTACGGCAGGTCACGGAGACCCAGTACTTC
TRBV7-2,-,TRBD2,TRBJ2-2,CASSLNRREGSGELFF,TGTGCCAGCAGCTTAAATCGGCGGGAGGGGTCCGGGGAGCTGTTTTTT
TRBV5-1,-,TRBD2,TRBJ2-1,CASSTGGLAGSNEQFF,TGCGCCAGCAGCACGGGGGGGCTAGCGGGATCCAATGAGCAGTTCTTC
TRBV18,-,-,TRBJ2-5,CASSPGHQETQYF,TGTGCCAGCTCACCTGGCCACCAAGAGACCCAGTACTTC
TRBV5-6,-,TRBD2,TRBJ2-7,CASSLGVSGASYEQYF,TGTGCCAGCAGCTTGGGAGTTAGCGGGGCTTCCTACGAGCAGTACTTC
TRBV4-1,few,-,TRBJ2-3,CASSPRTVPPDTQYF,TGCGCCAGCAGCCCAAGAACGGTTCCCCCAGATACGCAGTATTTT
TRBV7-9,few,TRBD1,TRBJ1-2,CASRTDRESLYGYTF,TGTGCCAGCAGGACGGACAGGGAATCTCTCTATGGCTACACCTTC
TRBV5-4,-,TRBD2,TRBJ2-1,CASSQGTSGSSYNEQFF,TGTGCCAGCAGCCAAGGGACTAGCGGGAGCTCCTACAATGAGCAGTTCTTC
TRBV27,few,TRBD2,TRBJ2-3,CASSPIAGGWPSTDTQYF,TGTGCCAGCAGTCCCATAGCGGGAGGGTGGCCTAGCACAGATACGCAGTATTTT
TRBV19,few,-,TRBJ1-2,CASRFDRMDGYTF,TGTGCCAGTAGATTCGACAGGATGGATGGCTACACCTTC
TRBV5-4,few,-,TRBJ1-2,CASSPVVGATDYGYTF,TGTGCCAGCAGTCCAGTCGTAGGGGCTACGGACTATGGCTACACCTTC
TRBV6-5,-,-,TRBJ2-7,CASSYGAREQYF,TGTGCCAGCAGTTACGGGGCGCGCGAGCAGTACTTC
TRBV27,-,TRBD1,TRBJ2-7,CASSSRNRGRMYEQYF,TGTGCCAGCAGTTCGCGGAACAGGGGGCGGATGTACGAGCAGTACTTC
TRBV7-9,few,-,TRBJ1-1,CASSLKTDTEAFF,TGTGCCAGCAGCTTAAAGACAGACACTGAAGCTTTCTTT
TRBV9,-,TRBD1,TRBJ1-1,CASSPTGSGSTEAFF,TGTGCCAGCAGTCCGACAGGGAGCGGTTCGACTGAAGCTTTCTTT
TRBV19,-,TRBD1,TRBJ1-1,CASSPRTGLNTEAFF,TGTGCCAGTAGTCCCAGGACAGGACTGAACACTGAAGCTTTCTTT
TRBV5-5,-,TRBD2,TRBJ2-5,CASSLSSGETQYF,TGTGCCAGCAGCTTGTCTAGCGGGGAGACCCAGTACTTC
TRBV4-3,few,-,TRBJ2-7,CASSQAGQSYEQYF,TGCGCCAGCAGCCAAGCGGGACAATCCTACGAGCAGTACTTC
TRBV28,few,-,TRBJ1-2,CASGGRAYGYTF,TGTGCCAGCGGAGGAAGGGCCTATGGCTACACCTTC
TRBV29-1,few,-,TRBJ2-6,CSVATSSGANVLTF,TGCAGCGTCGCAACAAGTTCTGGGGCCAACGTCCTGACTTTC
TRBV28,few,-,TRBJ2-7,CASTSGTGYEQYF,TGTGCCAGCACTTCAGGGACTGGTTACGAGCAGTACTTC
TRBV29-1,few,TRBD1,TRBJ2-7,CSVGKGAVGLEQYF,TGCAGCGTGGGTAAGGGGGCTGTGGGTCTCGAGCAGTACTTC
TRBV9,-,TRBD1,TRBJ1-1,CASSVDPGTGGTEAFF,TGTGCCAGCAGCGTTGATCCCGGGACAGGAGGGACTGAAGCTTTCTTT
TRBV7-8,-,-,TRBJ2-7,CASSRTDYEQYF,TGTGCCAGCAGTCGGACAGATTACGAGCAGTACTTC
TRBV29-1,few,TRBD1,TRBJ2-1,CSANRQGSFNEQFF,TGCAGCGCCAATCGACAGGGTAGTTTTAATGAGCAGTTCTTC
TRBV5-1,few,TRBD1,TRBJ1-2,CASSLGQNYGYTF,TGCGCCAGCAGCCTGGGACAGAACTATGGCTACACCTTC